This TCR beta chain emerged from a study of response to subunit inactivated influenza vaccine. This CDR3 is 16 amino acids long. The germline gives CDR1 DFQATT, CDR2 SNEGSKA (reference sequence). TCRdb re-derived calls from the RT-PCR reads in MiXCR, one entry per CDR3 protein. This table holds about 800,000 distinct CDR3 sequences, around 20% found once. This clonotype has only one observation. The antigen remains undetermined. The germline gene is not matched at one end of the junction; a read error may be the cause. Findings and limits, study-wide: The authors suggested that every seasonal influenza vaccination recruits few new T cells.

This clonotype originated in a man aged 50-60 years who received an inactivated influenza vaccine. The sequencing used PBMCs from blood, collected about 5 days after vaccination. The V call is TRBV20-1, the J call TRBJ2-1, with 10 positions matching TRBD2. The CDR3 sequence: CCARASGGASYNEQFF. The DNA of the CDR3 is TGCTGTGCTAGAGCCAGCGGGGGGGCCTCCTACAATGAGCAGTTCTTC.